This TCR beta chain is from a study of vaccination effects on CD4 cells after COVID-19. Regarding the study as a whole: Late in the post-vaccination period, infection-induced and vaccine-induced clones underwent marked clonal contraction. Mainly new vaccine-induced clones made up the post-vaccine spike-reactive clones in convalescents.

ViraFEST assay sequencing came after antigen-specific CD4+ T cells were expanded with viral peptide pools. Investigators separated out CD4+ T cells once around 10 days of culture had passed. Infection dated between March and December 2020, before the Alpha, Beta and Delta variants reached the United States. Each participant was given two doses of one vaccine (BNT162b2 or mRNA-1273). They grew approximately 2.1 million PBMC in each well, adding about 9.5 IU/ml IL-2 and 10 ug/ml peptides. Assay used: immunoSEQ multiplex PCR; TCRdb lists only in-frame clones, some missing. In the table there are more than 15,000 clones, about 74% of which are singletons. As concerns this clone: Its antigen is still unknown.

The sequence was obtained from a human donor who had a prior SARS-CoV-2 infection. The starting material was CD4+ T cells from PBMCs cultured with SARS-CoV-2 spike peptides, obtained after COVID-19 vaccination.

The CDR3 nucleotides read TGTGCCAGCTCGATGTCGGGACAGATCACTGAAGCTTTCTTT. This translates into CASSMSGQITEAFF. The chain recombines TRBV27 with TRBJ1-1; 7 positions agree with TRBD1. The germline CDR1 and CDR2 sequences are MNHEY and SMNVEV (reference sequence). CDR3 length equals 14 residues. The J segment lost 4 bases and the V segment lost 8 bases, leaving 10 bases of the junction unmatched.